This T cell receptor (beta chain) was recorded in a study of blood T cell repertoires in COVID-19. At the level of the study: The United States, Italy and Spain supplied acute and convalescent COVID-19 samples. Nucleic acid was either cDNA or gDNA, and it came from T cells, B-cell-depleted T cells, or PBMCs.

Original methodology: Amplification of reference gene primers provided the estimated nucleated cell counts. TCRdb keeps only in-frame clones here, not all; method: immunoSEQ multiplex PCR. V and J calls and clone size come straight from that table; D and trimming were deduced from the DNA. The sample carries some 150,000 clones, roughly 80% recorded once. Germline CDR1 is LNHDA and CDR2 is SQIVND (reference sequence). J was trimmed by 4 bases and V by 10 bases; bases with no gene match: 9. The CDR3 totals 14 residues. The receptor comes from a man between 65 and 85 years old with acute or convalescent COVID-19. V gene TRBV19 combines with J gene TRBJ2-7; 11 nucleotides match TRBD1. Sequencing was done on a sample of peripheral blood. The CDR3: CAIIPGQGGYEQYF. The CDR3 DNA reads TGTGCCATTATCCCGGGACAGGGGGGTTACGAGCAGTACTTC.